The sequence of this TCR beta chain was determined in a study of cytomegalovirus exposure and HLA in healthy donors. Study-level information: Of roughly 360 genotyped donors, more than 65% grouped in the Caucasian-associated ancestry cluster.

J was trimmed by 4 bases and V by 4 bases; bases with no gene match: 4. The CDR3 consists of 14 residues. Germline CDR1 is KGHSH and CDR2 is LQKENI. It was with 60 Vbeta and 13 Jbeta primers that the PCR ran. Authors' data handling: There were about 80 million unique TCR beta chains by a later count, and about 12 million of them were shared. Sequenced by immunoSEQ multiplex PCR; TCRdb stores in-frame clones only, minus some. V, J and clone size were drawn from that table, and D and trimming were deduced from the DNA. The table records around 160,000 clones, around 77% of them present only once. The rearrangement joins TRBV18 to TRBJ1-1; 9 bases are a match to TRBD1. The sample comprised PBMCs. This TCR came from a woman in her 40s in good health and CMV-seropositive. CDR3 residues: CASSQGQGLTEAFF. The CDR3 DNA follows: TGTGCCAGCTCACAGGGACAGGGTCTCACTGAAGCTTTCTTT. The full variable domain, its missing parts supplied by reference TRBV18 and TRBJ1-1, is NAGVMQNPRHLVRRRGQEARLRCSPMKGHSHVYWYRQLPEEGLKFMVYLQKENIIDESGMPKERFSAEFPKEGPSILRIQQVVRGDSAAYFCASSQGQGLTEAFFGQGTRLTVV.